This T cell receptor beta chain was sequenced during a study of CD8 T cells in ankylosing spondylitis. Study results and limitations: In ankylosing spondylitis blood, a motif of fewer than 10 highly homologous TCR beta variants appeared characteristic.

Germline V gene lookup returns CDR1 SGHDT and CDR2 YYEEEE. The CDR3 consists of 16 residues. V lost 0 bases, J lost 6 bases, and 7 bases stayed unmatched. Points on this clonotype: Its antigen is unknown.

TCRdb passed the 5' RACE reads through MiXCR, listing each CDR3 protein once. The table lists about 450,000 distinct CDR3 sequences, about 25% of them singletons, with roughly 0.8% in the top ten. The rearrangement uses TRBV5-6 and TRBJ2-2; 8 nucleotides line up with TRBD1. The sequenced material came from blood, either unsorted or a sorted T cell fraction (not recorded which). The sequence was collected from a male donor with ankylosing spondylitis. CDR3 sequence reads: CASSLGTGRGAGELFF. The DNA of the CDR3 is TGTGCCAGCAGCTTGGGGACAGGGAGAGGCGCCGGGGAGCTGTTTTTT.